There are many counts of the clone carrying this T cell receptor (beta chain). Its antigen is unidentified. This sample is drawn from a study of T cells in Graves' hyperthyroidism and ophthalmopathy. The diagnoses drew upon clinical symptoms, serum thyroxine and TRAb, thyroid ultrasound and orbital computed tomography. General study results and limits: Clonotypes that were expanded in thyroid above 0.001 mostly appeared in blood too. Ophthalmopathy was distinguished from stable hyperthyroidism by 13 V-J signatures.

RNA transcripts yielded amplified TCR beta CDR3 regions. HTBI primers drove first-round RT-PCR of the TCR CDR3. TCRdb re-analysed the multiplex PCR reads in MiXCR, keeping a single row per CDR3 protein. Of 400,000 to 550,000 distinct CDR3 sequences listed, about 24% are singletons. This sequence was found in a woman aged 30 to 39 with Graves' ophthalmopathy. Sequences were obtained from blood.

CDR3 in amino acids: CSVVRGGAGETQYF. DNA of the CDR3: TGCAGCGTTGTACGCGGGGGGGCCGGGGAGACCCAGTACTTC. The chain combines TRBV29-1 with TRBJ2-5; 9 bases are a match to TRBD2. With 4 bases clipped from V and 5 bases from J, the junction kept 8 bases outside the gene matches. CDR3 size: 14 residues. Germline V lookup: CDR1 SQVTM, CDR2 ANQGSEA.